The present entry profiles one T cell receptor beta chain with its context. The data derive from a study of cytomegalovirus exposure and HLA in healthy donors. The V and J ends lost 2 bases and 8 bases, in that order; junction bases with no gene match: 10. This CDR3 region has 15 residues. Germline CDR1 SGHTA, CDR2 FQGNSA. It was with 60 Vbeta and 13 Jbeta primers that the PCR ran. Here immunoSEQ multiplex PCR was the method, and the copy in TCRdb shows in-frame clones only, minus some. The repertoire consists of about 150,000 clones, with about a tenth occurring once and the leading ten covering 1.8%.

This sequence joins TRBV7-2 and TRBJ2-7, with 9 nucleotides matching TRBD2. The material sequenced was PBMCs. This TCR derives from a male donor in good health and CMV-seronegative. CDR3 bases: TGTGCCAGCAGCTTAAGGGGCGGGAGGGCCAAGAAGCAGTACTTC. This codes for CASSLRGGRAKKQYF.